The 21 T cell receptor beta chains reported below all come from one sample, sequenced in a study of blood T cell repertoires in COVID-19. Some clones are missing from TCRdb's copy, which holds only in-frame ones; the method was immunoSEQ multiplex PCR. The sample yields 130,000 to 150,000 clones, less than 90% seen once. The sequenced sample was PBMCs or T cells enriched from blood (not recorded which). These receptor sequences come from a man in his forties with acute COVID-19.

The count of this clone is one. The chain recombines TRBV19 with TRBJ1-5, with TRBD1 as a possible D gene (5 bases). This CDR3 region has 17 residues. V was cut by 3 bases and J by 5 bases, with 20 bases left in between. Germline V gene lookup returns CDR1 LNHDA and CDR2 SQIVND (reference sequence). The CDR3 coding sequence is TGTGCCAGTAGTATCGGCGAAACGGGGGGGACTCATCAGCCCCAGCATTTT. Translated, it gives CASSIGETGGTHQPQHF.

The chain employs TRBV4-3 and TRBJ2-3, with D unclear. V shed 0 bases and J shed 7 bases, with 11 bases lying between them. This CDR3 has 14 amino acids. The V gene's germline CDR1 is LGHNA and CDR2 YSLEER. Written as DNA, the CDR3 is TGCGCCAGCAGCCAAGACGGCGGTAGAAATACGCAGTATTTT. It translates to CASSQDGGRNTQYF.

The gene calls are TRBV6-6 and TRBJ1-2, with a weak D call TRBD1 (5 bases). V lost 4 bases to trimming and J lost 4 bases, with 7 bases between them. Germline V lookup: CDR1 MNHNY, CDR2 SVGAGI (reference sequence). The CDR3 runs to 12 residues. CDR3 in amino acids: CASSSDSYGYTF. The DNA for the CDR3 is TGTGCCAGCAGTTCTGACAGCTATGGCTACACCTTC.

The CDR3 loop reads CAINSRGSTDTQYF. The CDR3 DNA reads as TGTGCCATCAATTCCAGGGGTAGCACAGATACGCAGTATTTT. The V call is TRBV10-3, the J call TRBJ2-3; weak D call: TRBD1 (6 bases). Trimming pared 7 bases from V and 0 bases from J, leaving 11 bases between. CDR3 length equals 14 residues. Germline V gene lookup returns CDR1 ENHRY and CDR2 SYGVKD.

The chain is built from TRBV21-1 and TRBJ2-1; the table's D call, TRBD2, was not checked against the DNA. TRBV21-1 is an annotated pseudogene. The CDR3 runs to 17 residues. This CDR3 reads CASSGLAGGLPDNEQFF. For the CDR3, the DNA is TGTGCCAGCAGCGGACTAGCGGGGGGCCTTCCTGACAATGAGCAGTTCTTC.

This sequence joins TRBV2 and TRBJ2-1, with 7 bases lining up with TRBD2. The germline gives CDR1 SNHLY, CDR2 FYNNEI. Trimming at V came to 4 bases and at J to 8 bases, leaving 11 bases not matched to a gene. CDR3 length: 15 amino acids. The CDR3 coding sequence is TGTGCCAGCAGTGGCGGGGGAGGAGTATCCTATGAGCAGTTCTTC. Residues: CASSGGGGVSYEQFF. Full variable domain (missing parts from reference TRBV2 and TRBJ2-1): EPEVTQTPSHQVTQMGQEVILRCVPISNHLYFYWYRQILGQKVEFLVSFYNNEISEKSEIFDDQFSVERPDGSNFTLKIRSTKLEDSAMYFCASSGGGGVSYEQFFGPGTRLTVL.

The CDR3 nucleotides read TGTGCCAGCCTCGACAGCTCCTACAATGAGCAGTTCTTC. Protein sequence: CASLDSSYNEQFF. This chain connects TRBV7-9 to TRBJ2-1; the D gene is possibly TRBD1 (5 bases). The CDR3 loop spans 13 amino acids. V was cut by 8 bases and J by 0 bases, with 8 bases left in between. CDR1 is SEHNR and CDR2 is FQNEAQ in the germline V gene (reference sequence).

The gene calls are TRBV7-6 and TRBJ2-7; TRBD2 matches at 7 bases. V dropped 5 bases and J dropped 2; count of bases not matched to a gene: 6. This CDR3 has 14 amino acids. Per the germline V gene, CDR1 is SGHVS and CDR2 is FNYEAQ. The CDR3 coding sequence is TGTGCCAGCAGCACCTGGGGGGGAACCTACGAGCAGTACTTC. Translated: CASSTWGGTYEQYF.

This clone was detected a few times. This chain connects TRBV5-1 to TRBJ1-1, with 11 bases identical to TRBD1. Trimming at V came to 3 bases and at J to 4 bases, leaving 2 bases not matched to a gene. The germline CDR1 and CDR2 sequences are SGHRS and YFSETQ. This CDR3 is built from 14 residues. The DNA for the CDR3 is TGCGCCAGCAGCTACGGGACAGGGGGCACTGAAGCTTTCTTT. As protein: CASSYGTGGTEAFF.

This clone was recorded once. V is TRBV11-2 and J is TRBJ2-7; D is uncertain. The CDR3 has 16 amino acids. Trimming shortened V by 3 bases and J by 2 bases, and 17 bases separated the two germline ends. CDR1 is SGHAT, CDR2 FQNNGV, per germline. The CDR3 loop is CASSFPALPGTYEQYF. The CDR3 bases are TGTGCCAGCAGCTTCCCAGCTTTGCCAGGAACCTACGAGCAGTACTTC.

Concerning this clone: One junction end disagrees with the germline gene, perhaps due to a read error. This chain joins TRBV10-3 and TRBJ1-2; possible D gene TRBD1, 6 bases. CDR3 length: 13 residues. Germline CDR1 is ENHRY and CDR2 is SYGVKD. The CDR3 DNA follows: TGTGCCATCGGTGAGACAGGTCCCTTGGGCTACACCTTC. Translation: CAIGETGPLGYTF.

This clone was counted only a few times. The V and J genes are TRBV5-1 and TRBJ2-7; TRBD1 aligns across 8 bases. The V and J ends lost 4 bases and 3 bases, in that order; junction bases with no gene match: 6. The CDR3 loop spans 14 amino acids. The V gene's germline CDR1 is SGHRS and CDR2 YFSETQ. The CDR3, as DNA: TGCGCCAGCAGCAAGGACAGGGACATCTACGAGCAGTACTTC. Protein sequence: CASSKDRDIYEQYF.

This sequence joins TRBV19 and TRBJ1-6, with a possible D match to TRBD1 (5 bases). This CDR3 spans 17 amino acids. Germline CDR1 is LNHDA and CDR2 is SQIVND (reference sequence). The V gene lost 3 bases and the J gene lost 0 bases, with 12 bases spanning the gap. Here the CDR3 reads CASSMTDRSSYNSPLHF. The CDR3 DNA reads TGTGCCAGTAGTATGACAGACCGTAGCTCCTATAATTCACCCCTCCACTTT.

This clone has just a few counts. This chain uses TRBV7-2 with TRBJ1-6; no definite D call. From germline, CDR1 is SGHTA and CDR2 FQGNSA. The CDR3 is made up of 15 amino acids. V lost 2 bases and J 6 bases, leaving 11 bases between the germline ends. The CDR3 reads CASSLNSGSNSPLHF. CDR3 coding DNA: TGTGCCAGCAGCTTAAATTCCGGGAGTAATTCACCCCTCCACTTT.

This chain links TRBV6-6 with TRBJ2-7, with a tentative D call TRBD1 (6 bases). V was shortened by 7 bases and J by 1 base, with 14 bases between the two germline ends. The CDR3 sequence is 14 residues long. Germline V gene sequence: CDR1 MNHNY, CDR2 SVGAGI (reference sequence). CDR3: CASNPDSLSYEQYF. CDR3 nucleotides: TGTGCCAGCAACCCGGACAGCCTGTCCTACGAGCAGTACTTC.

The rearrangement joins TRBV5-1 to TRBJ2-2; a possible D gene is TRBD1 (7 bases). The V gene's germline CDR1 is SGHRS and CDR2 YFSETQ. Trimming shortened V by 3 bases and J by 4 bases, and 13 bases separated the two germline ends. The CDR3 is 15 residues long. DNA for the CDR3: TGCGCCAGCAGCTCCAGGGGGGCGGGCACCGGGGAGCTGTTTTTT. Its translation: CASSSRGAGTGELFF.

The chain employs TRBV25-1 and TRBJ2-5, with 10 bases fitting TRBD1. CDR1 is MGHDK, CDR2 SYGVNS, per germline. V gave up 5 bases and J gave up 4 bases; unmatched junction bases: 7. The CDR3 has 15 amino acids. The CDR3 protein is CASSPTGGRGETQYF. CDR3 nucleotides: TGTGCCAGCAGTCCGACAGGGGGCAGGGGAGAGACCCAGTACTTC. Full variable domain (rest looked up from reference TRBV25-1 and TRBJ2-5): EADIYQTPRYLVIGTGKKITLECSQTMGHDKMYWYQQDPGMELHLIHYSYGVNSTEKGDLSSESTVSRIRTEHFPLTLESARPSHTSQYLCASSPTGGRGETQYFGPGTRLLVL.

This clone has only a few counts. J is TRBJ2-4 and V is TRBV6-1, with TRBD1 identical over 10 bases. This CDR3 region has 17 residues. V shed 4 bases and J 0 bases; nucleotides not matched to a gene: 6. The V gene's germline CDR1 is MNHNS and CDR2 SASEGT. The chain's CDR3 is CASSAGTGVGAKNIQYF. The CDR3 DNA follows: TGTGCCAGCAGTGCTGGGACAGGGGTCGGAGCCAAAAACATTCAGTACTTC.

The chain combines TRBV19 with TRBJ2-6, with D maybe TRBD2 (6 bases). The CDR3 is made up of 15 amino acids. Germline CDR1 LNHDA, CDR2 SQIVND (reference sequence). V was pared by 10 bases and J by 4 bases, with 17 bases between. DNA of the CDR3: TGTGCCACTCGGGGAGGACACTCCGGGGCCAACGTCCTGACTTTC. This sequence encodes CATRGGHSGANVLTF.

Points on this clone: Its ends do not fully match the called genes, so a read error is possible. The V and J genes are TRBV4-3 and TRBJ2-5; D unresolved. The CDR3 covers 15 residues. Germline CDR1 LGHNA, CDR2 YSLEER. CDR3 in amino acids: CASSQDFGVQETQYF. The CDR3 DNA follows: TGCGCCAGCAGCCAAGATTTCGGTGTCCAAGAGACTCAGTACTTC.

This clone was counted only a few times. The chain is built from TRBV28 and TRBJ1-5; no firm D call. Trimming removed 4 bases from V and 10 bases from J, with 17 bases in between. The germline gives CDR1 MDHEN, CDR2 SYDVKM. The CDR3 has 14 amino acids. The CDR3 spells CASSSGLGAAPQHF. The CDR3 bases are TGTGCCAGCAGTTCCGGCTTGGGAGCGGCCCCCCAGCATTTT.